This TCR beta chain was sequenced during a study of blood T cell repertoires in COVID-19. At the level of the study: COVID-19 samples collected from the United States, Italy and Spain covered acute and convalescent phases.

The J segment lost 1 base and the V segment lost 6 bases, leaving 4 bases of the junction unmatched. Germline V gene data show CDR1 as MNHEY and CDR2 as SVGAGI. The CDR3 length is 14 residues. Source study methods: How many nucleated cells were present was estimated from reference gene primer amplification. The assay was immunoSEQ multiplex PCR, and TCRdb's table has in-frame clones only and misses some. For V, J and clone size, that table is used; D and trimming come from the DNA. The sample records around 170,000 clones, about 81% being singletons. The V gene is TRBV6-5, the J gene TRBJ1-1; 8 nucleotides match TRBD1. Sequenced sample: peripheral blood. The source of this sequence is a man aged 30-40 years with active or convalescent COVID-19. CDR3 loop: CASSLDRENTEAFF. CDR3 in DNA: TGTGCCAGCAGCCTGGACAGGGAGAACACTGAAGCTTTCTTT.